Here is one TCR beta chain with its context. This table comes from immunoSEQ multiplex PCR, and its TCRdb copy is limited to in-frame clones, with some not included. The sample includes about 120,000 clones, approximately 88% of them seen just once. The V gene end was trimmed by 6 bases and the J gene end by 8 bases; junction bases not matched to a gene: 8. CDR1 is GTSNPN and CDR2 is SVGIG in the germline V gene (reference sequence). The CDR3 sequence is 14 residues long. The data were taken from a study of blood T cell repertoires in COVID-19. The overall study: T cells, B-cell-depleted T cells, or PBMCs supplied cDNA or gDNA.

Sequencing was done on a sample of peripheral blood. The clonotype originates from a man aged 45-65 years with acute or convalescent COVID-19. The chain joins TRBV30 to TRBJ1-6; TRBD1 agrees at 9 bases. For the CDR3, the DNA is TGTGCCTGCCCGACAGGGGGTAGGGATTCACCCCTCCACTTT. Translating gives CACPTGGRDSPLHF.